This entry features one TCR beta chain sequence. The CDR3 has 10 residues. CDR1 is SGHRS, CDR2 YFSETQ, per germline. Premalignant or tumor cells were enriched by macro-dissection after pathologic assessment. The data derive from a study of immune evolution from preneoplasia to lung adenocarcinoma. Turning to the study itself: HLA loss of heterozygosity: under 7.5% AIS, around 16% MIA, about 35% ADC, none AAH.

Libraries were prepared by immunoSEQ multiplex PCR; TCRdb keeps only in-frame clonotypes and omits some of them. The data contain 25,000 to 30,000 clones, about three quarters of them singletons. The source of this sequence is a person in their sixties or seventies with invasive lung adenocarcinoma. Some clones in this sample may be carry-over from other donors' samples. Material for sequencing was FFPE invasive lung adenocarcinoma tissue. The chain combines TRBV5-1 with TRBJ2-1; D perhaps matches TRBD1 (6 bases). The CDR3 reads CSGQFNEQFF. CDR3 nucleotides: TGCTCCGGACAGTTCAATGAGCAGTTCTTC.